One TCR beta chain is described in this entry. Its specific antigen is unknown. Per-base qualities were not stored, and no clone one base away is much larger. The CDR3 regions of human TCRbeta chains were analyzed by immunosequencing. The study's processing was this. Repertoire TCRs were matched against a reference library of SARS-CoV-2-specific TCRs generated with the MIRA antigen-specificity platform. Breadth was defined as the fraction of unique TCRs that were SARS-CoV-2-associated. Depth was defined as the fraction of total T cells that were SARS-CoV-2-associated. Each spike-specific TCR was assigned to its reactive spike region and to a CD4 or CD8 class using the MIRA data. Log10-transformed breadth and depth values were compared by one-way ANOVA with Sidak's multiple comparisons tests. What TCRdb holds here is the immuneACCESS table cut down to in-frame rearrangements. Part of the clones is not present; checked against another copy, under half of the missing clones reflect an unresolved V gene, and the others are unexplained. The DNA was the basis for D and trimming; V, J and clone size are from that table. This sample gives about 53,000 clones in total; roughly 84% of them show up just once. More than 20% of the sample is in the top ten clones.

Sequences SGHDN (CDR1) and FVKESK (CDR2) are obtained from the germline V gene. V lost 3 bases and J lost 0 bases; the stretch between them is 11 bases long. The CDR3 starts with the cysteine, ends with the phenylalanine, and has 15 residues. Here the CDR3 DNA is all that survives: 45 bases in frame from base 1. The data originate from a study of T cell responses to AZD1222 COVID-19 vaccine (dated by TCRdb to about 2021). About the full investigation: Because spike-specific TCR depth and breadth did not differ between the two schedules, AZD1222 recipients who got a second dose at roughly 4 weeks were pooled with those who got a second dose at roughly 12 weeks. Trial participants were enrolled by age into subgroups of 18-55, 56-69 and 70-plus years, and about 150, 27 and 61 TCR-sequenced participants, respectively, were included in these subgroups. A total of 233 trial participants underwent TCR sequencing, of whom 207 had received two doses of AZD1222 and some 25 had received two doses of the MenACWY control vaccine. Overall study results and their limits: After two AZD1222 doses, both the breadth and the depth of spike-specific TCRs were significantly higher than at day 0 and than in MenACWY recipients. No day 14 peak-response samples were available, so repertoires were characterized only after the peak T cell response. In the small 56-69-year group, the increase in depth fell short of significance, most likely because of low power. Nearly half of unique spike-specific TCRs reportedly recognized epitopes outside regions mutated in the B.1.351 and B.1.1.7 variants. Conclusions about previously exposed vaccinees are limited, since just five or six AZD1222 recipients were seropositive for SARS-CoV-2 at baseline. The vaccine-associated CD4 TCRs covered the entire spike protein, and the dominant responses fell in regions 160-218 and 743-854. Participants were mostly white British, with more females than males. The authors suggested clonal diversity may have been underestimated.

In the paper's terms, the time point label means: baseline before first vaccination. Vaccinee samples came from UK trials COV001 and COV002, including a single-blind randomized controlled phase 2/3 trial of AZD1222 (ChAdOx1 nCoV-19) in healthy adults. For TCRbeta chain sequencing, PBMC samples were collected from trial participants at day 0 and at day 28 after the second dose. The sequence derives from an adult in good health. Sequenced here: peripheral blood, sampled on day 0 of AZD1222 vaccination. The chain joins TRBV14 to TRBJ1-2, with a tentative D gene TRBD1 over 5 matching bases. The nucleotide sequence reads TGTGCCAGCAGCCATAGAAGGGGCACTAACTATGGCTACACCTTC. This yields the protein CASSHRRGTNYGYTF. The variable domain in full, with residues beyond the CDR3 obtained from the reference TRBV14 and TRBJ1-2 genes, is EAGVTQFPSHSVIEKGQTVTLRCDPISGHDNLYWYRRVMGKEIKFLLHFVKESKQDESGMPNNRFLAERTGGTYSTLKVQPAELEDSGVYFCASSHRRGTNYGYTFGSGTRLTVV.